Shown below are 2 T cell receptor beta chains from a single sample sequenced in a study of blood T cell repertoires in COVID-19. Some clones are missing from TCRdb's copy, which holds only in-frame ones; the method was immunoSEQ multiplex PCR. The sample contains roughly 360,000 clones, approximately 87% of which appear only once. Material for sequencing was PBMCs or T cells enriched from blood (not recorded which). The receptors were gathered from a woman aged 25-40 years with acute COVID-19.

V usage is TRBV24-1 and J usage is TRBJ2-1; 7 bases fit TRBD2. The CDR3 runs to 13 residues. Germline loops: CDR1 KGHDR, CDR2 SFDVKD. V was pared by 10 bases and J by 0 bases, with 2 bases of the junction left unmatched. CDR3 sequence: CATGGSSYNEQFF. CDR3 DNA sequence: TGTGCCACGGGCGGGAGCTCCTACAATGAGCAGTTCTTC.

This clone appeared a few times. The V gene is TRBV15, the J gene TRBJ2-7, with TRBD2 as a possible D gene (5 bases). The CDR3 is 13 amino acids. Looked up from germline, CDR1 is LNHNV and CDR2 is YYDKDF (reference sequence). Trimming cost V 2 bases and J 3 bases, with 8 bases left between them. The CDR3 coding sequence is TGTGCCACCAGCAGAACCCGGGGCTACGAGCAGTACTTC. It encodes CATSRTRGYEQYF.